A single sample is the source of the 27 T cell receptor beta chains below, sequenced in a study of blood T cell repertoires in COVID-19. This table comes from immunoSEQ multiplex PCR, and its TCRdb copy is limited to in-frame clones, with some not included. The sample has about 220,000 clones; 84% are singletons. What was sequenced was peripheral blood. Receptors originate from a woman aged 55-70 years who had recovered from COVID-19.

V and J are TRBV11-2 and TRBJ2-3; no definite D call. The CDR3 totals 13 residues. Germline V CDR1 and CDR2: SGHAT, FQNNGV. V gave up 5 bases and J gave up 4 bases, with 10 bases separating them. CDR3 protein: CASSPVAPDTQYF. The CDR3 bases are TGTGCCAGCAGCCCCGTAGCCCCAGATACGCAGTATTTT. Full variable domain (outside the CDR3, taken from reference TRBV11-2 and TRBJ2-3): EAGVAQSPRYKIIEKRQSVAFWCNPISGHATLYWYQQILGQGPKLLIQFQNNGVVDDSQLPKDRFSAERLKGVDSTLKIQPAKLEDSAVYLCASSPVAPDTQYFGPGTRLTVL.

V usage is TRBV7-2 and J usage is TRBJ2-7; TRBD1 agrees at 7 bases. The germline CDR1 and CDR2 sequences are SGHTA and FQGNSA. Germline trimming cut 4 bases from V and 6 bases from J; bases unmatched to any gene: 9. The CDR3 sequence is 14 residues long. CDR3 nucleotide sequence: TGTGCCAGCAGCTCCCTAGGGGGCCTAGGCGAGCAGTACTTC. Translation gives CASSSLGGLGEQYF.

V gene TRBV18 combines with J gene TRBJ1-2; D might be TRBD1 (5 bases). Trimming took off 2 bases at V and 0 bases at J, with 10 bases between the two ends. The germline CDR1 and CDR2 sequences are KGHSH and LQKENI. This CDR3 has 15 residues. The CDR3 loop is CASSPGGLANYGYTF. The CDR3 nucleotides are TGTGCCAGCTCACCAGGGGGGTTGGCTAACTATGGCTACACCTTC.

The table lists this clone with a count of one. J is TRBJ2-5 and V is TRBV6-2 or TRBV6-3; D is ambiguous. The length of the CDR3 is 11 residues. The V end was cut by 5 bases, the J end by 2 bases, with 3 bases between. In germline, CDR1 is MNHEY, CDR2 SVGEGT. The CDR3 is CASSIQETQYF. CDR3 DNA: TGTGCCAGCAGTATACAAGAGACCCAGTACTTC.

This sequence joins TRBV14 and TRBJ1-4; 7 positions agree with TRBD1. The CDR3 contains 19 residues. Trimming cost V 4 bases and J 0 bases; bases outside gene matches: 14. The germline CDR1 and CDR2 sequences are SGHDN and FVKESK. The CDR3 region has the DNA TGTGCCAGCAGCCGAGAAAGGGGGCCGTTCGTTGCAACTAATGAAAAACTGTTTTTT. Amino acids: CASSRERGPFVATNEKLFF.

Concerning this clone: Other nucleotide sequences in the sample specify the same CDR3. The chain links TRBV5-1 to TRBJ2-3; tentatively, D is TRBD1 (6 bases). V was trimmed by 2 bases and J by 1 base, leaving 8 bases between them. The germline V gene has CDR1 SGHRS and CDR2 YFSETQ. The CDR3 spans 14 residues. The CDR3 nucleotides are TGCGCCAGCAGCTTTTCAGGGGGCACAGATACGCAGTATTTT. Its translation is CASSFSGGTDTQYF.

V and J are TRBV9 and TRBJ2-6, with 9 positions matching TRBD1. The germline V gene has CDR1 SGDLS and CDR2 YYNGEE. V lost 0 bases to trimming and J lost 0 bases; unmatched junction nucleotides: 19. This CDR3 is built from 23 residues. DNA of the CDR3: TGTGCCAGCAGCGTAGACCCTGGTTCGGCGGGACAGGGTTGGGGCTCTGGGGCCAACGTCCTGACTTTC. Translation gives CASSVDPGSAGQGWGSGANVLTF.

This chain joins TRBV3-1 (or the pseudogene TRBV3-2) and TRBJ1-2; TRBD1 matches 7 bases. The germline CDR1 and CDR2 sequences are LGHDT and YNNKEL (reference sequence). V was pared by 2 bases and J by 4 bases, with 4 bases of the junction left unmatched. The CDR3 contains 14 residues. CDR3 nucleotide sequence: TGTGCCAGCAGCCAACAGGACAGGTTCTATGGCTACACCTTC. It encodes CASSQQDRFYGYTF.

This clone has more than one count but fewer than ten. The chain joins TRBV5-8 to TRBJ2-1; 11 nucleotides match TRBD2. The CDR3 consists of 17 residues. Germline V lookup: CDR1 SGHTS, CDR2 YDEGEE. J was trimmed by 4 bases and V by 0 bases; bases with no gene match: 6. The CDR3 bases are TGTGCCAGCAGCTTGGGACTAGCGGGGCCTTCTTACAATGAGCAGTTCTTC. Its translation is CASSLGLAGPSYNEQFF.

This rearrangement joins TRBV5-6 to TRBJ2-2; 11 positions match TRBD2. The CDR3 totals 17 residues. With 4 bases clipped from V and 3 bases from J, the junction kept 8 bases outside the gene matches. Germline V gene data show CDR1 as SGHDT and CDR2 as YYEEEE. In DNA form, the CDR3 reads TGTGCCAGCAGCCGGGATCTAGCGGGGGGCTACACCGGGGAGCTGTTTTTT. The encoded protein is CASSRDLAGGYTGELFF.

V and J are TRBV3-1 (or the pseudogene TRBV3-2) and TRBJ2-7, with a possible D match to TRBD2 (7 bases). V lost 1 base, J lost 2 bases, and 18 bases lay in between. The CDR3 length is 17 residues. Germline CDR1 LGHDT, CDR2 YNNKEL (reference sequence). CDR3 bases: TGTGCCAGCAGCCAAGCCACCTCGGGGGGCCCAGCCTACGAGCAGTACTTC. Protein product: CASSQATSGGPAYEQYF.

The rearrangement joins TRBV15 to TRBJ2-7, with D possibly TRBD2 on 5 matching bases. The V gene lost 0 bases and the J gene lost 0 bases, with 6 bases spanning the gap. CDR1 and CDR2 (germline): LNHNV, YYDKDF (reference sequence). The CDR3 covers 14 residues. For the CDR3, the DNA is TGTGCCACCAGCAGAGATCTAGCCTCCTACGAGCAGTACTTC. Translating it yields CATSRDLASYEQYF.

This chain uses TRBV6-6 with TRBJ1-5, with 7 nucleotides matching TRBD1. After removal of 5 bases from V and 0 bases from J, the junction contained 4 bases not matched to a gene. CDR3 length: 15 amino acids. CDR1 is MNHNY, CDR2 SVGAGI, per germline (reference sequence). The CDR3 sequence is CASSPHRGSNQPQHF. CDR3 bases: TGTGCCAGCAGTCCCCACAGGGGTAGCAATCAGCCCCAGCATTTT.

This clone was observed a handful of times. The V call is TRBV30, the J call TRBJ2-3; 16 bases are a match to TRBD2. CDR3 length equals 17 residues. The germline V gene encodes CDR1 GTSNPN and CDR2 SVGIG (reference sequence). Germline trimming cut 3 bases from V and 9 bases from J; bases unmatched to any gene: 12. The DNA for the CDR3 is TGTGCCTGGAGCAAGGCCGGGACTAGCGGGGGGGCACAAACGCAGTATTTT. Its translation: CAWSKAGTSGGAQTQYF. Full variable domain (rest looked up from reference TRBV30 and TRBJ2-3): SQTIHQWPATLVQPVGSPLSLECTVEGTSNPNLYWYRQAAGRGLQLLFYSVGIGQISSEVPQNLSASRPQDRQFILSSKKLLLSDSGFYLCAWSKAGTSGGAQTQYFGPGTRLTVL.

In this sample, this clone turned up a few times. The V and J genes are TRBV7-3 and TRBJ1-3; the match to TRBD1 covers 7 bases. The ends lost 3 bases at V and 5 bases at J; junction bases unmatched: 4. The germline CDR1 and CDR2 sequences are SGHTA and FQGTGA. The CDR3 contains 14 residues. The CDR3 region is CASSFPGQRNTIYF. The CDR3 DNA reads TGTGCCAGCAGCTTCCCGGGACAGCGAAACACCATATATTTT.

The V and J genes are TRBV5-1 and TRBJ2-3; no firm D call. Germline-derived CDR1 and CDR2 are SGHRS and YFSETQ. The CDR3 has 14 amino acids. V was pared by 0 bases and J by 0 bases, with 5 bases between. This chain's CDR3 is CASSLVSSTDTQYF. The CDR3 DNA reads TGCGCCAGCAGCTTGGTGTCTAGCACAGATACGCAGTATTTT.

The chain uses TRBV9 and TRBJ1-4; TRBD1 matches 9 bases. Germline-derived CDR1 and CDR2 are SGDLS and YYNGEE. The J segment lost 7 bases and the V segment lost 4 bases, leaving 8 bases of the junction unmatched. The CDR3 extends over 15 amino acids. In DNA, the CDR3 is TGTGCCAGCAGCCACGGGACAGGGAGTAGTGAAAAACTGTTTTTT. Translation gives CASSHGTGSSEKLFF.

This clone came up a few times. The chain uses TRBV19 and TRBJ2-7; D is possibly TRBD1 (6 bases). Trimming took 6 bases from V and 2 from J, leaving 11 bases between them. This CDR3 has 13 amino acids. Germline CDR1 and CDR2: LNHDA and SQIVND (reference sequence). The CDR3 region is CASSPGQPYEQYF. DNA of the CDR3: TGTGCCAGTAGCCCAGGACAGCCCTACGAGCAGTACTTC.

The V call is TRBV6-5, the J call TRBJ1-4, with 7 bases identical to TRBD1. The germline V gene encodes CDR1 MNHEY and CDR2 SVGAGI. The CDR3 spans 15 residues. Trimming at V came to 4 bases and at J to 0 bases, leaving 2 bases not matched to a gene. Here the CDR3 DNA reads TGTGCCAGCAGTTCCACAGGGGCAACTAATGAAAAACTGTTTTTT. Translated, it gives CASSSTGATNEKLFF.

J is TRBJ2-5 and V is TRBV7-3, with 9 bases identical to TRBD2. This CDR3 has 13 amino acids. The ends lost 5 bases at V and 4 bases at J; junction bases unmatched: 2. The germline V gene encodes CDR1 SGHTA and CDR2 FQGTGA. Written as DNA, the CDR3 is TGTGCCAGCAGCGCAGCGGGGGGAGAGACCCAGTACTTC. It is translated as CASSAAGGETQYF.

This clone was counted a single time. The chain uses TRBV5-4 and TRBJ2-7; 7 bases line up with TRBD1. The CDR3 contains 16 residues. After removal of 4 bases from V and 0 bases from J, the junction contained 10 bases not matched to a gene. The V gene's germline CDR1 is SGHNT and CDR2 YYREEE (reference sequence). The CDR3 DNA reads as TGTGCCAGCAGCGGCAACAGGGGTGGAAACTCCTACGAGCAGTACTTC. This encodes CASSGNRGGNSYEQYF.

This clone appeared a few times. J is TRBJ1-3 and V is TRBV2; D not resolved. V dropped 6 bases and J dropped 3 bases, with 6 bases sitting between them. This CDR3 has 12 amino acids. CDR1 SNHLY and CDR2 FYNNEI come from the germline V gene. CDR3: CASRGVGNTIYF. The DNA of the CDR3 is TGTGCCAGCAGGGGAGTTGGAAACACCATATATTTT. The complete variable domain, with remaining parts taken from reference TRBV2 and TRBJ1-3, reads EPEVTQTPSHQVTQMGQEVILRCVPISNHLYFYWYRQILGQKVEFLVSFYNNEISEKSEIFDDQFSVERPDGSNFTLKIRSTKLEDSAMYFCASRGVGNTIYFGEGSWLTVV.

This clone was seen once. The J gene is TRBJ1-1, the V gene TRBV6-5, with 9 bases that match TRBD1. Germline trimming cut 4 bases from V and 13 bases from J; bases unmatched to any gene: 10. The CDR3 runs 13 residues. Germline lookup yields CDR1 MNHEY and CDR2 SVGAGI. The CDR3 region has the DNA TGTGCCAGCAGTTCTGGACAGGGGCCGCCCTTTTTCTTT. Its protein product is CASSSGQGPPFFF.

The chain couples TRBV27 to TRBJ2-3; D is unclear. CDR1 and CDR2 from the germline V gene are MNHEY and SMNVEV (reference sequence). Between the trimmed V and J ends, which lost 5 bases and 4 bases, there was a span of 13 bases. The CDR3 contains 14 residues. CDR3: CASSQTLLADTQYF. As DNA, the CDR3 is TGTGCCAGCAGTCAAACTCTCCTTGCAGATACGCAGTATTTT.

V gene TRBV7-9 combines with J gene TRBJ2-7, with a possible D match to TRBD1 (6 bases). This CDR3 has 14 residues. Per germline, CDR1 SEHNR and CDR2 FQNEAQ (reference sequence). V lost 5 bases to trimming and J lost 7 bases, with 18 bases between them. The CDR3 bases are TGTGCCAGCAGCCCTTATAGGGGGATAGGGGAGCAGTACTTC. It is translated as CASSPYRGIGEQYF.

In this sample, this clone turned up many times. This specimen includes other DNA sequences encoding the same CDR3. The gene calls are TRBV18 and TRBJ1-1; 8 nucleotides align to TRBD1. With 6 bases clipped from V and 1 base from J, the junction kept 1 base outside the gene matches. In germline, CDR1 is KGHSH, CDR2 LQKENI. CDR3 length equals 13 residues. The CDR3 sequence is CASSGQANTEAFF. The DNA of the CDR3 is TGTGCCAGCTCGGGACAGGCGAACACTGAAGCTTTCTTT.

V gene TRBV12-3 or TRBV12-4 combines with J gene TRBJ2-5, with D maybe TRBD1 (5 bases). V lost 3 bases and J lost 3, with 8 bases in between. The CDR3 length is 13 residues. For the CDR3, the DNA is TGTGCCAGCAGTTTGACAGAAAAAGAGACCCAGTACTTC. The encoded protein is CASSLTEKETQYF.